These 30 T cell receptor beta chains were all obtained from the same sample, sequenced in a study of T-cell reconstitution after alpha-beta-depleted transplantation in children. As it was prepared, the TCRbeta library received unique molecular identifiers. Via MiXCR, TCRdb re-called the PCR reads, giving one row per CDR3 protein. The top ten hold approximately 3% of the sample, which has about 540,000 distinct CDR3 sequences, about 16% seen once. The sample in question was PBMCs from the stem cell graft donor, obtained from the stem cell graft. The receptors were sampled from a human donor who donated a stem cell graft to a child with acute lymphoblastic leukemia.

The genes are TRBV6-5 and TRBJ1-5; D gene ambiguous. V was trimmed by 6 bases and J by 7 bases, leaving 16 bases between them. CDR1 is MNHEY and CDR2 is SVGAGI in the germline V gene. This CDR3 comprises 14 residues. Written as DNA, the CDR3 is TGTGCCAGCAGGATAGACAAGGGCCGGCAGCCCCAGCATTTT. This gives the protein CASRIDKGRQPQHF.

V and J are TRBV7-8 and TRBJ1-1; 8 bases are a match to TRBD1. The CDR3 loop spans 15 amino acids. The V gene's germline CDR1 is SGHVS and CDR2 FQNEAQ. V lost 2 bases and J lost 5; bases outside the gene matches: 7. The CDR3 nucleotides read TGTGCCAGCAGCTTAAGGACAGGGCAGGGAACTGAAGCTTTCTTT. It encodes CASSLRTGQGTEAFF.

The rearrangement joins TRBV4-1 to TRBJ2-2; possibly TRBD1 for D (5 bases). The CDR3 has 16 residues. From germline, CDR1 is MGHRA and CDR2 YSYEKL. The ends were cut back, 4 bases at V and 4 bases at J, with 16 bases in the middle. The CDR3, as DNA: TGCGCCAGCAGCCGGGGTCCTGACAGCTTCACCGGGGAGCTGTTTTTT. Its protein is CASSRGPDSFTGELFF.

V gene TRBV5-5 combines with J gene TRBJ2-4, with 8 bases lining up with TRBD1. Trimming removed 0 bases from V and 6 bases from J; junction bases left unmatched: 2. CDR3 length equals 14 residues. Per germline, CDR1 SGHKS and CDR2 YYEKEE (reference sequence). The CDR3: CASSLDGQGNIQYF. DNA of the CDR3: TGTGCCAGCAGCTTGGACGGACAGGGAAACATTCAGTACTTC.

CDR3 nucleotide sequence: TGCAGTGCCCAGCGGACGACGGCCTACGAGCAGTACTTC. It specifies CSAQRTTAYEQYF. This sequence joins TRBV20-1 and TRBJ2-7, with D possibly matching TRBD2 (5 bases). The CDR3 contains 13 residues. Trimming took off 6 bases at V and 2 bases at J, with 14 bases between the two ends. From germline, CDR1 is DFQATT and CDR2 SNEGSKA (reference sequence).

The V gene is TRBV9, the J gene TRBJ2-2; the D gene is possibly TRBD2 (6 bases). CDR1 SGDLS and CDR2 YYNGEE come from the germline V gene. Trimming removed 1 base from V and 7 bases from J, with 20 bases in between. The CDR3 sequence is 17 residues long. Here the CDR3 reads CASSVTSIGAPGGELFF. CDR3 bases: TGTGCCAGCAGCGTAACTAGCATTGGGGCGCCCGGCGGGGAGCTGTTTTTT.

V is TRBV5-1 and J is TRBJ2-3; the match to TRBD1 covers 9 bases. The trim removed 2 bases at V and 4 bases at J, leaving 5 bases unmatched. The CDR3 runs to 15 residues. Germline V CDR1 and CDR2: SGHRS, YFSETQ. The CDR3, as DNA: TGCGCCAGCAGCTTCACAGGGGGCACGGCAGATACGCAGTATTTT. This encodes CASSFTGGTADTQYF.

The chain links TRBV15 to TRBJ1-5, with 9 bases identical to TRBD1. The germline CDR1 and CDR2 sequences are LNHNV and YYDKDF (reference sequence). CDR3 size: 16 residues. V was clipped by 1 base and J by 7 bases; unmatched bases: 8. This chain's CDR3 is CATSRAAGTGNQPQHF. In nucleotides, the CDR3 is TGTGCCACCAGCAGAGCAGCCGGGACAGGGAACCAGCCCCAGCATTTT.

J is TRBJ1-5 and V is TRBV5-1; 7 bases are shared with TRBD1. The V and J ends lost 1 base and 3 bases, in that order; junction bases with no gene match: 4. The CDR3 is 15 amino acids. Germline V gene data show CDR1 as SGHRS and CDR2 as YFSETQ. The CDR3 bases are TGCGCCAGCAGCTTGCAGGGACAGAACAATCAGCCCCAGCATTTT. Amino acids: CASSLQGQNNQPQHF.

V usage is TRBV12-3 or TRBV12-4 and J usage is TRBJ1-5; D remains unclear. V was shortened by 0 bases and J by 4 bases, with 7 bases between the two germline ends. The CDR3 runs 14 residues. This CDR3 is CASSLAIGNQPQHF. The CDR3 nucleotides read TGTGCCAGCAGTTTAGCAATCGGAAATCAGCCCCAGCATTTT.

This clonotype was counted between two and nine times. V usage is TRBV6-1 and J usage is TRBJ2-4, with D possibly matching TRBD1 (6 bases). Germline-derived CDR1 and CDR2 are MNHNS and SASEGT. The CDR3 extends over 16 amino acids. V was shortened by 6 bases and J by 0 bases, with 15 bases between the two germline ends. The CDR3 spells CASSLGGSLAKNIQYF. Here the CDR3 DNA reads TGTGCCAGCAGCCTTGGGGGCAGCCTAGCCAAAAACATTCAGTACTTC.

Here the CDR3 reads CASSLTGEAEQFF. The CDR3 region has the DNA TGTGCCAGCTCACTCACAGGGGAAGCTGAGCAGTTCTTC. The chain is built from TRBV18 and TRBJ2-1; 7 nucleotides match TRBD1. Germline V gene lookup returns CDR1 KGHSH and CDR2 LQKENI. The CDR3 is made up of 13 amino acids. V was pared by 4 bases and J by 9 bases, with 6 bases of the junction left unmatched.

This clonotype turned up a few times. The chain carries TRBV29-1 and TRBJ2-7, with a weak D call TRBD2 (6 bases). Trimming took off 4 bases at V and 7 bases at J, with 20 bases between the two ends. The germline gives CDR1 SQVTM, CDR2 ANQGSEA. This CDR3 spans 14 amino acids. The DNA of the CDR3 is TGCAGCGTTGTAGGGAGGACTCACCTGGGGGAGCAGTACTTC. Translation: CSVVGRTHLGEQYF.

The chain couples TRBV7-8 to TRBJ1-6, with D possibly TRBD1 on 6 matching bases. The CDR3 spans 16 residues. V lost 5 bases to trimming and J lost 5 bases, with 16 bases between them. Germline CDR1 SGHVS, CDR2 FQNEAQ. CDR3 nucleotides: TGTGCCAGCAGCCCTAGGCGGACAGACAATAATTCACCCCTCCACTTT. This translates into CASSPRRTDNNSPLHF.

This clonotype was seen a handful of times. The chain carries TRBV27 and TRBJ2-2; the D is unclear. Per germline, CDR1 MNHEY and CDR2 SMNVEV (reference sequence). Trimming removed 5 bases from V and 10 bases from J, with 14 bases in between. The CDR3 has 13 residues. CDR3 coding DNA: TGTGCCAGCAGTCCTTTCGACAACCCGGAGCTGTTTTTT. It yields the protein CASSPFDNPELFF.

V and J are TRBV14 and TRBJ2-1; 14 bases line up with TRBD2. The germline V gene has CDR1 SGHDN and CDR2 FVKESK. The CDR3 is 18 residues long. Trimming cost V 4 bases and J 3 bases; bases outside gene matches: 8. This CDR3 reads CASSPLSGTSGSYNEQFF. For the CDR3, the DNA is TGTGCCAGCAGCCCTCTCTCCGGGACTAGCGGGAGCTACAATGAGCAGTTCTTC.

This clonotype was recorded only once. The CDR3 DNA is TGTGCCAGCAGTTTCCTAGCGGGAGTCTTAAATGAGCAGTTCTTC. It translates to CASSFLAGVLNEQFF. The J gene is TRBJ2-1, the V gene TRBV27, with TRBD2 matching over 10 bases. V lost 3 bases to trimming and J lost 7 bases; unmatched junction nucleotides: 6. The CDR3 contains 15 residues. In germline, CDR1 is MNHEY, CDR2 SMNVEV (reference sequence).

This clonotype has ten or more counts. The J gene is TRBJ2-7, the V gene TRBV5-1; the D gene is possibly TRBD1 (6 bases). Between the trimmed V and J ends, which lost 2 bases and 3 bases, there was a span of 12 bases. CDR1 and CDR2 from the germline V gene are SGHRS and YFSETQ. This CDR3 comprises 14 residues. This CDR3 is CASSLGTPGYEQYF. The DNA for the CDR3 is TGCGCCAGCAGCTTAGGGACACCCGGCTACGAGCAGTACTTC.

This clonotype showed up just a few times. This sequence joins TRBV12-3 or TRBV12-4 and TRBJ1-6, with TRBD1 matching over 8 bases. This CDR3 comprises 15 residues. V trimming: 6 bases; J trimming: 2 bases; junction bases outside the gene matches: 3. CDR3 bases: TGTGCCAGCAGGAAACAGGGGGCCTATAATTCACCCCTCCACTTT. It yields the protein CASRKQGAYNSPLHF.

The gene calls are TRBV27 and TRBJ2-1, with D maybe TRBD1 (6 bases). Germline V lookup: CDR1 MNHEY, CDR2 SMNVEV (reference sequence). CDR3 length: 14 residues. Trimming took 5 bases from V and 0 from J, leaving 8 bases between them. CDR3 nucleotide sequence: TGTGCCAGCAGTCCAGGGGCCTCCTACAATGAGCAGTTCTTC. Its protein is CASSPGASYNEQFF.

The genes are TRBV11-1 and TRBJ1-5; perhaps TRBD1 as D (6 bases). Per germline, CDR1 SGHAT and CDR2 FQDESV (reference sequence). Trimming shortened V by 3 bases and J by 6 bases, and 24 bases separated the two germline ends. The CDR3 is 18 residues long. CDR3 residues: CASSFSAGGRAGGQPQHF. The CDR3 DNA reads TGTGCCAGCAGCTTCTCCGCGGGGGGCAGGGCCGGGGGTCAGCCCCAGCATTTT.

Only a few counts were recorded for this clonotype. The gene calls are TRBV12-3 or TRBV12-4 and TRBJ1-1; no reliable D call. Between the trimmed V and J ends, which lost 2 bases and 6 bases, there was a span of 16 bases. This CDR3 spans 15 amino acids. This chain's CDR3 is CASSLLSGGLAEAFF. The CDR3 DNA is TGTGCCAGCAGTTTATTGTCAGGCGGGCTTGCTGAAGCTTTCTTT.

In this sample, this clonotype turned up a few times. V is TRBV7-3 and J is TRBJ2-3; TRBD2 might be the D (6 bases). V dropped 5 bases and J dropped 0 bases, with 9 bases sitting between them. The CDR3 sequence is 14 residues long. Germline CDR1 reads SGHTA; CDR2 reads FQGTGA. The CDR3 is CASSGGTSTDTQYF. Written as DNA, the CDR3 is TGTGCCAGCAGCGGCGGGACTAGCACAGATACGCAGTATTTT.

This sequence joins TRBV12-3 or TRBV12-4 and TRBJ2-3, with 9 nucleotides matching TRBD2. The CDR3 covers 20 residues. V gave up 8 bases and J gave up 6 bases; unmatched junction bases: 27. CDR3 loop: CASGGEREVTFGMTGDTQYF. The CDR3 DNA follows: TGTGCCAGCGGTGGGGAGCGGGAGGTAACTTTCGGGATGACGGGGGATACGCAGTATTTT.

The J gene is TRBJ2-1, the V gene TRBV12-5, with 10 nucleotides matching TRBD2. With V trimmed by 4 bases and J by 0 bases, 12 bases remained unmatched. CDR3 length: 19 amino acids. Germline V CDR1 and CDR2: LGHNT, FRNRAP. The CDR3 loop reads CASGYGGVAGGSSYNEQFF. Written as DNA, the CDR3 is TGTGCTAGTGGTTATGGTGGGGTAGCGGGAGGAAGCTCCTACAATGAGCAGTTCTTC. The complete variable domain, with remaining parts taken from reference TRBV12-5 and TRBJ2-1, reads DARVTQTPRHKVTEMGQEVTMRCQPILGHNTVFWYRQTMMQGLELLAYFRNRAPLDDSGMPKDRFSAEMPDATLATLKIQPSEPRDSAVYFCASGYGGVAGGSSYNEQFFGPGTRLTVL.

This clonotype turned up a few times. The gene calls are TRBV12-3 or TRBV12-4 and TRBJ2-3; D not certain. The CDR3 runs to 13 residues. V lost 2 bases to trimming and J lost 4 bases, with 7 bases between them. The CDR3, as DNA: TGTGCCAGCAGTTTAAGCTCGGCAGATACGCAGTATTTT. This sequence encodes CASSLSSADTQYF.

This clonotype has more than one count but fewer than ten. The CDR3, as DNA: TGTGCCAGCAGCCCCGGGACAGGGATGACTGAAGCTTTCTTT. Translation gives CASSPGTGMTEAFF. This chain links TRBV7-9 with TRBJ1-1; 9 nucleotides align to TRBD1. The CDR3 is 14 amino acids. V was pared by 5 bases and J by 5 bases, with 6 bases of the junction left unmatched. The V gene's germline CDR1 is SEHNR and CDR2 FQNEAQ (reference sequence).

CDR3 amino acids: CASSRADRNTEAFF. For the CDR3, the DNA is TGTGCCAGCAGCAGGGCGGACAGGAACACTGAAGCTTTCTTT. This chain joins TRBV7-9 and TRBJ1-1; D perhaps matches TRBD1 (6 bases). Germline CDR1 SEHNR, CDR2 FQNEAQ (reference sequence). The CDR3 is 14 amino acids. V was cut by 5 bases and J by 1 base, with 11 bases left in between.

The CDR3 sequence: CASSYSRDNQPQHF. CDR3 nucleotide sequence: TGTGCCAGCAGTTACAGCAGGGACAATCAGCCCCAGCATTTT. The rearrangement uses TRBV6-5 and TRBJ1-5, with a weak D call TRBD1 (5 bases). The CDR3 totals 14 residues. The V and J ends lost 2 bases and 3 bases respectively, with 8 bases between them. Germline V CDR1 and CDR2: MNHEY, SVGAGI.

This clonotype appeared many times. The chain carries TRBV5-1 and TRBJ2-1; 10 positions match TRBD2. This CDR3 has 14 residues. V lost 4 bases, J lost 10 bases, and 8 bases stayed unmatched. In germline, CDR1 is SGHRS, CDR2 YFSETQ. The CDR3, as DNA: TGCGCCAGCAGCCAGACTAGCGGGCGGGGGGAGCAGTTCTTC. Residues: CASSQTSGRGEQFF.